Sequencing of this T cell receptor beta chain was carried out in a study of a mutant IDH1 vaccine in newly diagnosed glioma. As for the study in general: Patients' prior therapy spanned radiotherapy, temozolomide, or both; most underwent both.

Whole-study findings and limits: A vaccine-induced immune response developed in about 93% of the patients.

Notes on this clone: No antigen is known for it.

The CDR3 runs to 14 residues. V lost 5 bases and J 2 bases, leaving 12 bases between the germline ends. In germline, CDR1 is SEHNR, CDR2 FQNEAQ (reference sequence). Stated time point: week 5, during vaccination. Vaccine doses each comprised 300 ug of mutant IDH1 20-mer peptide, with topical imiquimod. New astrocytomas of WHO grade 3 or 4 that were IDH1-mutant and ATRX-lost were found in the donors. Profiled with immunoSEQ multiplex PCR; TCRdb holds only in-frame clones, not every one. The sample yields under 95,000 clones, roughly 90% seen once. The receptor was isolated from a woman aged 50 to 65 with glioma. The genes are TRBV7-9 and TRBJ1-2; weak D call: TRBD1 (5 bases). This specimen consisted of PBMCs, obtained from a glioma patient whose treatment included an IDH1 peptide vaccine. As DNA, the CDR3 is TGTGCCAGCAGCAGAACTCAGGGAAACTATGGCTACACCTTC. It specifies CASSRTQGNYGYTF. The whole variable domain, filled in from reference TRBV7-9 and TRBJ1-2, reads DTGVSQNPRHKITKRGQNVTFRCDPISEHNRLYWYRQTLGQGPEFLTYFQNEAQLEKSRLLSDRFSAERPKGSFSTLEIQRTEQGDSAMYLCASSRTQGNYGYTFGSGTRLTVV.